This T cell receptor beta chain came from a study of blood T cell repertoires in COVID-19. Study at large: Before being deemed recovered, Cohort 3 donors had two negative PCRs, clearance, or symptom resolution. Italy, Spain and the United States were the sources of the convalescent and acute COVID-19 samples.

With 3 bases removed from V and 7 bases from J, the gap between germline ends came to 10 bases. Germline CDR1 MDHEN, CDR2 SYDVKM. CDR3 size: 13 residues. This clone was counted between two and nine times. Sequencing used immunoSEQ multiplex PCR; TCRdb keeps in-frame clones, though not all of them. The table has 250,000 to 300,000 clones, 70% to 90% seen once. Sequenced: PBMCs or T cells enriched from blood (not recorded which). The origin of this receptor is a woman aged 55-75 years in a cohort exposed to, infected with or recovered from COVID-19 (not recorded which). The chain recombines TRBV28 with TRBJ2-1; TRBD2 might be the D (5 bases). The CDR3 DNA follows: TGTGCCAGCAGTTTTCGCGGGCCGAATGAGCAGTTCTTC. The encoded protein is CASSFRGPNEQFF.